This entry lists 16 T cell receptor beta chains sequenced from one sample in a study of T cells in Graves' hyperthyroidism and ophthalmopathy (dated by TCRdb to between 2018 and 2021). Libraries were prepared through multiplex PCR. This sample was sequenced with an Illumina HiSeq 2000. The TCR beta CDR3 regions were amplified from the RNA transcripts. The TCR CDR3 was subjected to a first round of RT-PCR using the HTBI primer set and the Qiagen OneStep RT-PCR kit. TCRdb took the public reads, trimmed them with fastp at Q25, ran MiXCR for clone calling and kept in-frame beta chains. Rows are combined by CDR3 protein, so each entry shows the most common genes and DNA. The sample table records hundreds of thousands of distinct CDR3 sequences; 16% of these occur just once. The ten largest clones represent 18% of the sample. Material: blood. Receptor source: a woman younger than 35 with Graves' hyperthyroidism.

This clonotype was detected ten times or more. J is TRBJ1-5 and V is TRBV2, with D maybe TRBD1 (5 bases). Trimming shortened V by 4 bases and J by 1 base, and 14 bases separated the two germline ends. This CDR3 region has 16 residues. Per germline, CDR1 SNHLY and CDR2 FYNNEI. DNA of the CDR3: TGTGCCAGCAGTGGTTACGGGGGGTTCAGCAATCAGCCCCAGCATTTT. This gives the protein CASSGYGGFSNQPQHF.

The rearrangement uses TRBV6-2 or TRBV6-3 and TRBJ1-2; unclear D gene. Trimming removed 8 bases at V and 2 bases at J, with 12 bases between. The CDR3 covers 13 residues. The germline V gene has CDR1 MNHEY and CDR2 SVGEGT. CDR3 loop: CASSNGVNYGYTF. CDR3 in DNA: TGTGCCAGCTCCAATGGGGTGAACTATGGCTACACCTTC.

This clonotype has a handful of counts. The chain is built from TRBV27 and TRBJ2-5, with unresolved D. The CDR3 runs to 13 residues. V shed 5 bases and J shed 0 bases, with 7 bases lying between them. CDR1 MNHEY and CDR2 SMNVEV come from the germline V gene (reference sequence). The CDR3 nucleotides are TGTGCCAGCAGTCCCCCAAACCAAGAGACCCAGTACTTC. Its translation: CASSPPNQETQYF.

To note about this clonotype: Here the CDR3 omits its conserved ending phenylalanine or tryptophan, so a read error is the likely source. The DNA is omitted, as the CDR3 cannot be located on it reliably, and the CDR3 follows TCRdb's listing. CDR3 residues: CASSPRTSGRGPYNEQSS. This chain links TRBV28 with TRBJ2-1; the table's D call of TRBD2 was not tested on the DNA. The CDR3 adds up to 18 amino acids, both ends counted. The germline CDR1 and CDR2 sequences are MDHEN and SYDVKM.

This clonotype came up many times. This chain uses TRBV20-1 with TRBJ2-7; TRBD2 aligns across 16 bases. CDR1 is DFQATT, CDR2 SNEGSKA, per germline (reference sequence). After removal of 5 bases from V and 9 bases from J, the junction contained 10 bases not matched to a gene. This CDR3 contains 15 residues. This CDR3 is CSAPEGLAGGPSQYF. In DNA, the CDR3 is TGCAGTGCTCCTGAGGGACTAGCGGGAGGGCCGTCGCAGTACTTC.

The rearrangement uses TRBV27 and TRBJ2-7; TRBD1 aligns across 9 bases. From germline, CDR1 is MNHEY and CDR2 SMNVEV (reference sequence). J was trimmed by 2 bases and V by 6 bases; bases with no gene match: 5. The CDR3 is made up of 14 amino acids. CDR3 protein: CASRTGQGTYEQYF. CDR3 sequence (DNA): TGTGCCAGCAGGACGGGACAGGGTACCTACGAGCAGTACTTC.

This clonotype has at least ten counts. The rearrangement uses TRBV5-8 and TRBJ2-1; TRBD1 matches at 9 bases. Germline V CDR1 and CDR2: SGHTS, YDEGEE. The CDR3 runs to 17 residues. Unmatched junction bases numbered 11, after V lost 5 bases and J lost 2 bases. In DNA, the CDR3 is TGTGCCAGCAGGACCGGGACAGGGACAGTGGCCTACAATGAGCAGTTCTTC. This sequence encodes CASRTGTGTVAYNEQFF.

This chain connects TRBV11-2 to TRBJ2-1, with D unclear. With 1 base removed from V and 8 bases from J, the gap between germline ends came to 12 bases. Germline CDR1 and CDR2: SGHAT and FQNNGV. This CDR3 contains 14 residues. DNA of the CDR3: TGTGCCAGCAGCTTAGGTTTTTCGAGAGATGAGCAGTTCTTC. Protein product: CASSLGFSRDEQFF.

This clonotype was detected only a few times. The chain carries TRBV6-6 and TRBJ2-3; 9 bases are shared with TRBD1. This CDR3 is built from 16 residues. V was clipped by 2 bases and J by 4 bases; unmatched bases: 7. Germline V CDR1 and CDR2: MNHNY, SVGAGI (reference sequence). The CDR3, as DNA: TGTGCCAGCAGTTACGACAGGGGGGGCCTCGCAGATACGCAGTATTTT. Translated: CASSYDRGGLADTQYF.

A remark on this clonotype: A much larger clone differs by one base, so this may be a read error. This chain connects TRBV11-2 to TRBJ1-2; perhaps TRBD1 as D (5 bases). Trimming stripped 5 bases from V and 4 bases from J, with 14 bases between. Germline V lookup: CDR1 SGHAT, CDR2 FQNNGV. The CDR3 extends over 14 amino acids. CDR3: CASSPRVAIYGYTF. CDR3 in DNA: TGTGCCAGCAGCCCCAGGGTGGCTATCTATGGCTACACCTTC.

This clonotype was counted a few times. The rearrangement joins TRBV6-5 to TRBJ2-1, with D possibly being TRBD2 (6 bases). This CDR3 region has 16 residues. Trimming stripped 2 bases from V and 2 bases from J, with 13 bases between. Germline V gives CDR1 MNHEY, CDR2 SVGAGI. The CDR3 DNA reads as TGTGCCAGCAGTTACGGCGGGACGGGGGCCTACAATGAGCAGTTCTTC. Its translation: CASSYGGTGAYNEQFF.

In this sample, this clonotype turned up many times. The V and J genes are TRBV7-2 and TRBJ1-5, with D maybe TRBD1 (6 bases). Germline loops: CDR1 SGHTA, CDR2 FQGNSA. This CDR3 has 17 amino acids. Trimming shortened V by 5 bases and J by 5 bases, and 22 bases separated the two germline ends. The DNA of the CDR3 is TGTGCCAGCAGCCAAAACCCGAGGTGGGGGGCCTATCAGCCCCAGCATTTT. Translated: CASSQNPRWGAYQPQHF.

The CDR3 region is CATSRGTHGYEQYF. CDR3 nucleotide sequence: TGTGCCACCAGCAGAGGAACACATGGCTACGAGCAGTACTTC. The chain uses TRBV15 and TRBJ2-7; D is ambiguous. The CDR3 is made up of 14 amino acids. V was clipped by 1 base and J by 3 bases, with 10 bases between them. The germline V gene encodes CDR1 LNHNV and CDR2 YYDKDF (reference sequence).

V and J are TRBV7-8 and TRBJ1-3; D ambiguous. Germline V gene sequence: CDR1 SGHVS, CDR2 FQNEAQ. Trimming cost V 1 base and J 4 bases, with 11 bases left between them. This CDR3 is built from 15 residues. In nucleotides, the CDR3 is TGTGCCAGCAGCTTAGACAGTCCAGAAGGAAACACCATATATTTT. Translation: CASSLDSPEGNTIYF. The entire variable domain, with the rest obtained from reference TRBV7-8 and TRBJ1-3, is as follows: GAGVSQSPRYKVAKRGQDVALRCDPISGHVSLFWYQQALGQGPEFLTYFQNEAQLDKSGLPSDRFFAERPEGSVSTLKIQRTQQEDSAVYLCASSLDSPEGNTIYFGEGSWLTVV.

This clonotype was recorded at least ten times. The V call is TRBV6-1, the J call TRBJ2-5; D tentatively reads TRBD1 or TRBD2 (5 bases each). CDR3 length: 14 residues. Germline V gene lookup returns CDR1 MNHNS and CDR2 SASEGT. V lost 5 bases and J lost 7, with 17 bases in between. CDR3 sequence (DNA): TGTGCCAGCAGTTTTGGGTGGCTTGGGGGGACCCAGTACTTC. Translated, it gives CASSFGWLGGTQYF.

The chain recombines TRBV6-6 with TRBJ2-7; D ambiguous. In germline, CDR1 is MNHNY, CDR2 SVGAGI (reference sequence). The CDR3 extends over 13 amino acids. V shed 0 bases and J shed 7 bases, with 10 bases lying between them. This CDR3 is CASSYSRLGEQYF. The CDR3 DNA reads TGTGCCAGCAGTTACTCCCGACTCGGGGAGCAGTACTTC.